This is a list of T cell receptor beta chains from one sample in a study of control samples from healthy donors and cancer patients. Sequencing used immunoSEQ multiplex PCR; TCRdb keeps in-frame clones, though not all of them. This table has about 140,000 clones, about 88% appearing once. Input material: blood. The origin of the receptors is a woman aged 30 to 39 in good health. Both conserved end residues are part of each CDR3. A D gene is named only where the DNA matches it firmly.

TRBJ1-3 15 TRBV6-6 . CASSPRGISGNTIYF
TRBJ1-4 19 TRBV4-1 . CASSHYILGPEEGNEKLFF
TRBJ2-3 17 TRBV19 TRBD2 CASSLGTSGHGTDTQYF
TRBJ2-1 15 TRBV4-2 TRBD2 CASSQGTSVDNEQFF
TRBJ1-5 16 TRBV6-5 . CASSLQLSRGNQPQHF
TRBJ1-2 18 TRBV5-1 . CASSRSWWDNRETYGYTF
TRBJ2-7 15 TRBV6-2/TRBV6-3 TRBD2 CASSYPGGSYYEQYF
TRBJ2-3 16 TRBV6-6 TRBD2 CASSYKLAGGTDTQYF
TRBJ2-5 16 TRBV6-6 TRBD1 CASSYTAGQGGETQYF
TRBJ1-4 15 TRBV5-6 . CASSLSGATNEKLFF
TRBJ2-3 13 TRBV30 . CAWSEGGADTQYF
TRBJ1-2 13 TRBV2 TRBD1 CASRGQQNYGYTF
TRBJ2-1 13 TRBV7-2 . CASSLGRDNEQFF
TRBJ1-3 14 TRBV7-2 . CAHERMDSGNTIYF
TRBJ2-1 16 TRBV7-9 TRBD2 CASSTGLAGLYNEQFF
TRBJ2-2 17 TRBV9 TRBD2 CASSVAGGPPGTGELFF
TRBJ2-3 15 TRBV6-5 TRBD1 CASSHGQGATDTQYF
TRBJ2-3 15 TRBV5-1 TRBD2 CASSLAGGGGDTQYF
TRBJ2-3 13 TRBV2 TRBD1 CASSAGQGMAQYF
TRBJ2-1 15 TRBV28 TRBD2 CASSLPTSGRGGQFF
TRBJ2-5 15 TRBV6-2/TRBV6-3 . CASSYHQGTQETQYF
TRBJ2-7 12 TRBV3-1/TRBV3-2 . CASSQGWGVQYF
TRBJ2-7 14 TRBV2 . CASSPSLNPYEQYF
TRBJ2-5 13 TRBV18 . CASSPRGEETQYF
TRBJ1-2 15 TRBV7-2 . CASSLLSGVSYGYTF